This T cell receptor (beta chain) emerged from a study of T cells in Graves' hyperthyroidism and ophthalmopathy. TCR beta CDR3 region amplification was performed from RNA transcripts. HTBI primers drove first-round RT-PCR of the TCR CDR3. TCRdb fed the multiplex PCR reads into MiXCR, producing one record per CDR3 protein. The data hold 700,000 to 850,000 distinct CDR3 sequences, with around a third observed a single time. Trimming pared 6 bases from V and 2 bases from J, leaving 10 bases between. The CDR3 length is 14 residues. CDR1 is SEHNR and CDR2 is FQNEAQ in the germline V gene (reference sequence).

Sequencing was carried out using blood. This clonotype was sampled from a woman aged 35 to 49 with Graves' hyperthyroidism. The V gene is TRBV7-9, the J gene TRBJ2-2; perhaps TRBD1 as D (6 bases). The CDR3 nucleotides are TGTGCCAGCAGACCGGGACAAAACACCGGGGAGCTGTTTTTT. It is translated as CASRPGQNTGELFF.